The T cell receptor beta chain described here comes from a study of Ad26.COV2.S vaccination and SARS-CoV-2 variants. As for treatment: about 20 received Ad26.COV2.S at low or high dose, single or two shots; 5 received placebo; per-sample allocation not given. Specimen acquisition occurred on day 63 following the initial vaccine or placebo injection. Whole-study findings and limits: Breadth measured for non-spike TCRs was similar across vaccine and placebo recipients. Vaccinated individuals (as opposed to placebo recipients) had higher spike-specific TCR breadth.

TCRdb's copy holds only in-frame clones and misses some; the assay was immunoSEQ multiplex PCR. The data contain a few hundred thousand clones, around 87% of them seen just once; the ten biggest clones take up around 3.6%. Details on this clone: Antigen specificity is unknown.

The sequence derives from a person aged 18 to 65 who received the Ad26.COV2.S COVID-19 vaccine or a placebo. The sequencing here drew on peripheral blood, taken in a trial of Ad26.COV2.S vaccine versus placebo.

CDR3 sequence reads: CASSSLVGSGELFF. The CDR3 region has the DNA TGTGCCAGCAGCTCCCTAGTGGGATCCGGGGAGCTGTTTTTT. The chain joins TRBV11-2 to TRBJ2-2; no reliable D call. Deletions cut 4 bases from V and 6 bases from J, with 12 bases between. This CDR3 comprises 14 residues. Germline assignment: CDR1 SGHAT and CDR2 FQNNGV.